One sample yielded the 22 T cell receptor beta chains listed below, sequenced in a study of blood T cell repertoires in COVID-19. Method: immunoSEQ multiplex PCR; TCRdb's copy keeps in-frame clones and lacks some. This sample has 100,000 to 150,000 clones, with over 55% found just once. Sequencing used peripheral blood. The receptors stem from a woman between 70 and 85 years old with acute or convalescent COVID-19.

The CDR3 spells CASSTGVTQYF. The CDR3 nucleotides are TGTGCCAGTAGTACGGGGGTTACGCAGTATTTT. The genes are TRBV19 and TRBJ2-3; D might be TRBD2 (6 bases). The V and J ends lost 4 bases and 8 bases respectively, with 7 bases between them. The germline V gene encodes CDR1 LNHDA and CDR2 SQIVND (reference sequence). This CDR3 region has 11 residues.

The chain carries TRBV5-1 and TRBJ1-1, with a weak D call TRBD1 (6 bases). CDR1 and CDR2 from the germline V gene are SGHRS and YFSETQ. The CDR3 has 13 amino acids. V was pared by 0 bases and J by 8 bases, with 11 bases between. CDR3 amino acids: CASSLVPGQEAFF. CDR3 sequence (DNA): TGCGCCAGCAGCTTGGTCCCTGGACAGGAAGCTTTCTTT.

This clone was picked up a small number of times. The same CDR3 arises from other DNA sequences in this sample as well. The gene calls are TRBV4-1 and TRBJ2-1; 8 nucleotides agree with TRBD2. Per germline, CDR1 MGHRA and CDR2 YSYEKL. The CDR3 is 16 amino acids. The J segment lost 7 bases and the V segment lost 1 base, leaving 9 bases of the junction unmatched. CDR3 in DNA: TGCGCCAGCAGCCAAGTCCGAGCGGGAGCGGGGAATGAGCAGTTCTTC. Its translation: CASSQVRAGAGNEQFF.

This chain uses TRBV6-2 or TRBV6-3 with TRBJ1-1, with D maybe TRBD1 (6 bases). Trimming shortened V by 0 bases and J by 1 base, and 12 bases separated the two germline ends. The CDR3 is 16 amino acids. CDR1 and CDR2 from the germline V gene are MNHEY and SVGEGT. The CDR3 sequence is CASSYSDSPPNTEAFF. The CDR3 DNA sequence: TGTGCCAGCAGTTACTCGGACAGTCCACCGAACACTGAAGCTTTCTTT.

The rearrangement uses TRBV19 and TRBJ2-5; possibly TRBD2 for D (5 bases). V was cut by 6 bases and J by 3 bases, with 20 bases left in between. Per the germline V gene, CDR1 is LNHDA and CDR2 is SQIVND (reference sequence). The CDR3 is made up of 16 amino acids. CDR3 region: CASRGSRGRGEETQYF. The CDR3 DNA follows: TGTGCCAGTAGGGGGAGTCGAGGGCGAGGAGAAGAGACCCAGTACTTC.

This clone came up a few times. Other nucleotide sequences in the sample specify the same CDR3. J is TRBJ2-5 and V is TRBV19; D is perhaps TRBD2 (6 bases). The germline gives CDR1 LNHDA, CDR2 SQIVND (reference sequence). The CDR3 consists of 13 residues. V was clipped by 4 bases and J by 5 bases, with 11 bases between them. This CDR3 is CASSTGDAETQYF. The CDR3 bases are TGTGCCAGTAGTACGGGGGATGCGGAGACCCAGTACTTC.

This chain uses TRBV2 with TRBJ2-7, with D perhaps matching TRBD1 (7 bases). Germline loops: CDR1 SNHLY, CDR2 FYNNEI. Trimming cost V 6 bases and J 3 bases, with 15 bases left between them. This CDR3 comprises 14 residues. CDR3 nucleotides: TGTGCCAGCAGGCCGTCAGGGGGGCGCTACGAGCAGTACTTC. It is translated as CASRPSGGRYEQYF.

As DNA, the CDR3 is TGTGCCACCAGTGACCTAGACTTCTATGGCTACACCTTC. Its translation is CATSDLDFYGYTF. The chain joins TRBV24-1 to TRBJ1-2; D ambiguous. Looked up from germline, CDR1 is KGHDR and CDR2 is SFDVKD. This CDR3 contains 13 residues. Between the trimmed V and J ends, which lost 4 bases and 4 bases, there was a span of 9 bases.

The J gene is TRBJ2-3, the V gene TRBV5-6, with TRBD1 matching 9 bases. Germline values: CDR1 SGHDT, CDR2 YYEEEE. The CDR3 length is 15 residues. The ends lost 2 bases at V and 4 bases at J; junction bases unmatched: 5. In DNA, the CDR3 is TGTGCCAGCAGCTTCACTCGGGACAGGGCAGATACGCAGTATTTT. It translates to CASSFTRDRADTQYF.

This clone turned up a few times. V usage is TRBV9 and J usage is TRBJ1-3, with D perhaps TRBD1 (6 bases). Germline lookup yields CDR1 SGDLS and CDR2 YYNGEE. The CDR3 has 16 amino acids. V lost 0 bases to trimming and J lost 0 bases, with 10 bases between them. CDR3 sequence: CASSVGGGPSGNTIYF. The CDR3, as DNA: TGTGCCAGCAGCGTAGGGGGGGGCCCCTCTGGAAACACCATATATTTT.

The chain links TRBV19 to TRBJ2-4; TRBD2 aligns across 10 bases. Unmatched junction bases numbered 12, after V lost 3 bases and J lost 7 bases. This CDR3 spans 17 amino acids. CDR1 is LNHDA, CDR2 SQIVND, per germline (reference sequence). The CDR3 DNA is TGTGCCAGTAGTATGTCTAGCGGGGGTCCCCGAGGGAACATTCAGTACTTC. It translates to CASSMSSGGPRGNIQYF.

The genes are TRBV2 and TRBJ1-4, with 8 bases lining up with TRBD1. V gave up 6 bases and J gave up 0 bases; unmatched junction bases: 6. Germline V gives CDR1 SNHLY, CDR2 FYNNEI. The CDR3 totals 16 residues. The CDR3 protein is CASSRDRPATNEKLFF. CDR3 nucleotides: TGTGCCAGCAGCCGGGACAGGCCTGCAACTAATGAAAAACTGTTTTTT.

The chain links TRBV29-1 to TRBJ2-3; TRBD1 might be the D (6 bases). Trimming cost V 4 bases and J 0 bases, with 14 bases left between them. CDR3 length: 15 amino acids. Germline V CDR1 and CDR2: SQVTM, ANQGSEA. The CDR3, as DNA: TGCAGCGTTGGAACCGGGACAACTAGCACAGATACGCAGTATTTT. This gives the protein CSVGTGTTSTDTQYF.

The rearrangement links TRBV21-1 to TRBJ2-5; TRBD2, the D gene given by the table, was not confirmed from the DNA. TRBV21-1 is recorded as a pseudogene. The CDR3 is made up of 18 amino acids. The DNA of the CDR3 is TGTGCCAGCAGCACCAGGAGGACTAGCGGGGGCCACGGGGAGACCCAGTACTTC. Protein sequence: CASSTRRTSGGHGETQYF.

In its sample, this clone was seen once. The rearrangement links TRBV28 to TRBJ1-1; D gene ambiguous. Trimming stripped 3 bases from V and 8 bases from J, with 7 bases between. The CDR3 length is 11 residues. Germline CDR1 is MDHEN and CDR2 is SYDVKM. In DNA form, the CDR3 reads TGTGCCAGCAGTTTGCAGTGGGAAGCTTTCTTT. As protein: CASSLQWEAFF.

The chain has TRBV27 and TRBJ2-1, with a weak D call TRBD2 (6 bases). The V gene's germline CDR1 is MNHEY and CDR2 SMNVEV (reference sequence). CDR3 length: 15 amino acids. V was pared by 3 bases and J by 1 base, with 10 bases between. The CDR3 nucleotides read TGTGCCAGCAGTTTCGCGGGGTCTTCCTACAATGAGCAGTTCTTC. It codes for CASSFAGSSYNEQFF.

The chain employs TRBV3-1 (or the pseudogene TRBV3-2) and TRBJ2-1, with 10 bases matching TRBD2. This CDR3 contains 17 residues. CDR1 is LGHDT and CDR2 is YNNKEL in the germline V gene (reference sequence). The V segment lost 4 bases and the J segment 3 bases; nucleotides outside the gene matches: 9. The CDR3 coding sequence is TGTGCCAGCAGCCGAAGATCCGGGACTAGCGTCTACAATGAGCAGTTCTTC. Translating gives CASSRRSGTSVYNEQFF.

The chain links TRBV27 to TRBJ2-6; maybe TRBD2 (5 bases). V dropped 1 base and J dropped 4 bases, with 14 bases sitting between them. CDR3 size: 17 residues. Per germline, CDR1 MNHEY and CDR2 SMNVEV (reference sequence). CDR3 residues: CASSLWPRGSGANVLTF. In DNA, the CDR3 is TGTGCCAGCAGTTTATGGCCCCGGGGAAGCGGGGCCAACGTCCTGACTTTC.

This chain uses TRBV5-1 with TRBJ2-7; 11 bases match TRBD1. CDR1 and CDR2 (germline): SGHRS, YFSETQ. With 4 bases clipped from V and 3 bases from J, the junction kept 9 bases outside the gene matches. The CDR3 spans 16 residues. CDR3: CASSLSPGTGGYEQYF. CDR3 nucleotide sequence: TGCGCCAGCAGCCTAAGCCCCGGGACAGGGGGCTACGAGCAGTACTTC.

The CDR3 spells CSVEKRNTGELFF. CDR3 DNA sequence: TGCAGCGTTGAAAAGCGGAACACCGGGGAGCTGTTTTTT. The rearrangement links TRBV29-1 to TRBJ2-2; D call uncertain. From germline, CDR1 is SQVTM and CDR2 ANQGSEA. Trimming pared 2 bases from V and 1 base from J, leaving 5 bases between. The CDR3 is 13 amino acids.

The chain has TRBV5-1 and TRBJ2-3; D is unresolved. The germline V gene encodes CDR1 SGHRS and CDR2 YFSETQ. V was cut by 2 bases and J by 3 bases, with 10 bases left in between. The CDR3 is made up of 14 amino acids. The CDR3 region has the DNA TGCGCCAGCAGCTTTCCTCTTACTACAGATACGCAGTATTTT. Translated: CASSFPLTTDTQYF.

V gene TRBV4-1 combines with J gene TRBJ2-7; D possibly corresponds to TRBD2 (6 bases). CDR1 is MGHRA, CDR2 YSYEKL, per germline. V was shortened by 5 bases and J by 4 bases, with 18 bases between the two germline ends. This CDR3 has 15 residues. The CDR3, as DNA: TGCGCCAGCAGCGCGATGGCGGGGCTACATTACGAGCAGTACTTC. The encoded protein is CASSAMAGLHYEQYF.